The 18 T cell receptor beta chains reported below all come from one sample, sequenced in a study of tumor-infiltrating lymphocytes in primary liver carcinoma. The template, roughly 510 ng total RNA, yielded TCR beta cDNA made with a constant-region primer. Three rounds of nested multiplex PCR with slightly modified ARM-PCR produced TCR beta libraries. Each of the first two PCR rounds ran approximately 9 cycles with TRBV1-TRBV30 forward and C-beta reverse primers. TCRdb redid the calling of the multiplex PCR reads with MiXCR, one entry per CDR3 protein. The sample records hundreds of thousands of distinct CDR3 sequences, about 62% being singletons. Unsorted whole blood served as the source of blood RNA, and germline DNA was extracted as well. Sequenced sample: peripheral blood. Source of these receptors: a man aged 35-49 years with primary liver carcinoma and hepatitis B virus infection.

This clonotype was seen repeatedly, ten times or more. This sequence joins TRBV5-6 and TRBJ2-6, with D unresolved. CDR1 is SGHDT and CDR2 is YYEEEE in the germline V gene. Trimming took off 0 bases at V and 2 bases at J, with 6 bases between the two ends. The CDR3 totals 15 residues. The CDR3 region has the DNA TGTGCCAGCAGCTTGGAGGGTACTGGGGCCAACGTCCTGACTTTC. This codes for CASSLEGTGANVLTF.

As for this clonotype: One junction end does not reproduce the germline sequence, and a read error may be involved. This chain links TRBV6-5 with TRBJ2-1, with 9 bases that match TRBD1. Germline V gives CDR1 MNHEY, CDR2 SVGAGI. This CDR3 comprises 15 residues. CDR3 nucleotide sequence: TGTCCCAGCAGTTACCCCGGACAGGGGATGGATGAGCAGTTCTTC. Translation: CPSSYPGQGMDEQFF.

This chain links TRBV2 with TRBJ2-7; D is ambiguous. In germline, CDR1 is SNHLY, CDR2 FYNNEI. The CDR3 is 14 residues long. The V end was cut by 4 bases, the J end by 6 bases, with 16 bases between. The CDR3 sequence: CASSVRLQVGEQYF. The CDR3 region has the DNA TGTGCCAGCAGTGTTCGGTTGCAGGTGGGCGAGCAGTACTTC.

A word on this clonotype: The junction shows a germline mismatch at one end, possibly a read error. This sequence joins TRBV4-3 and TRBJ1-6; possible D gene TRBD1, 5 bases. Germline lookup yields CDR1 LGHNA and CDR2 YSLEER. The CDR3 is 16 amino acids. The CDR3 DNA follows: TGCGCCAGCAGCCAAGCGATCGGGACCCGGGCTTCACCCCTGCACTTT. Translating gives CASSQAIGTRASPLHF.

The gene calls are TRBV5-4 and TRBJ2-1; D possibly corresponds to TRBD2 (5 bases). The CDR3 covers 14 residues. Germline-derived CDR1 and CDR2 are SGHNT and YYREEE (reference sequence). V lost 3 bases, J lost 12 bases, and 19 bases lay in between. CDR3 sequence reads: CASSSRGPVLGQFF. The DNA for the CDR3 is TGTGCCAGCAGCTCCCGGGGTCCAGTACTTGGGCAGTTCTTC.

As regards this clonotype: A much bigger clone sits one base away, suggesting this may be a read error. The rearrangement uses TRBV12-3 or TRBV12-4 and TRBJ2-2; D not resolved. There are 13 residues in the CDR3. The CDR3 DNA sequence: TGTACCAGCCGCTTTTGGAACACCGGGGAGCTGTTTTTT. Translated: CTSRFWNTGELFF.

This chain links TRBV30 with TRBJ2-7, with D unresolved. Germline V gene sequence: CDR1 GTSNPN, CDR2 SVGIG (reference sequence). Trimming took 3 bases from V and 5 from J, leaving 11 bases between them. This CDR3 spans 12 amino acids. This CDR3 reads CAWRRSRDEQYF. CDR3 nucleotide sequence: TGTGCCTGGAGAAGGTCGCGAGACGAGCAGTACTTC.

This clonotype was counted a few times. A much larger clone differs by one base, so this may be a read error. V and J are TRBV5-4 and TRBJ2-7; D perhaps matches TRBD2 (6 bases). CDR3 length: 14 residues. The germline V gene encodes CDR1 SGHNT and CDR2 YYREEE (reference sequence). CDR3 sequence reads: CASNLDPSVYEQYF. The CDR3 region has the DNA TGTGCCAGCAACTTGGATCCTAGCGTCTACGAGCAGTACTTC.

V usage is TRBV6-5 and J usage is TRBJ2-2, with D tentatively TRBD2 (6 bases). The CDR3 covers 17 residues. CDR1 is MNHEY and CDR2 is SVGAGI in the germline V gene. Trimming removed 2 bases from V and 3 bases from J, with 16 bases in between. CDR3 in amino acids: CASSYGALAIYTGELFF. The CDR3 DNA reads TGTGCCAGCAGTTACGGGGCTCTAGCGATTTACACCGGGGAGCTGTTTTTT.

V and J are TRBV4-1 and TRBJ2-7; possibly TRBD2 for D (5 bases). The CDR3 length is 14 residues. The ends were cut back, 4 bases at V and 6 bases at J, with 16 bases in the middle. From germline, CDR1 is MGHRA and CDR2 YSYEKL. The CDR3 coding sequence is TGCGCCAGCAGCCCCCCCGGGAAAGTGTCCGAGCAGTACTTC. Translated: CASSPPGKVSEQYF.

Details on this clonotype: A read error may be the cause here, since a much bigger clone is one base away. The genes are TRBV28 and TRBJ2-2; 8 bases are a match to TRBD2. Germline-derived CDR1 and CDR2 are MDHEN and SYDVKM. CDR3 length: 15 residues. CDR3 sequence: CASSRGLGNTGGLFF. The CDR3 DNA reads TGTGCCAGCAGTAGGGGACTAGGCAACACCGGGGGGCTGTTTTTT.

With respect to this clonotype: The junction departs from germline at one end; a sequencing error may be responsible. V is TRBV11-2 and J is TRBJ1-5; D not resolved. The CDR3 consists of 16 residues. CDR1 is SGHAT, CDR2 FQNNGV, per germline. The CDR3 DNA reads TGTGCCAGCAGCCGGGGAGGTACGGGTTGGAGTCAGTCCCAGCATTTT. It translates to CASSRGGTGWSQSQHF.

Note on this clonotype: One end of the junction does not line up with germline, which may come from a read error. The chain employs TRBV28 and TRBJ2-7; TRBD2 aligns across 10 bases. This CDR3 is built from 17 residues. Germline CDR1 and CDR2: MDHEN and SYDVKM. CDR3 sequence (DNA): TGTGCCAGCAGTTTCACCCCTGGACTAGCGGATTCCTATGAGCAGTGCTTC. Amino acid sequence: CASSFTPGLADSYEQCF.

This clonotype is a singleton in its sample. An end of the junction does not agree with germline; a read error may underlie this. This chain uses TRBV6-1 with TRBJ2-2, with D unclear. The CDR3 is 13 amino acids. Per germline, CDR1 MNHNS and CDR2 SASEGT. The CDR3 region is CTSSEVETGELFF. The CDR3 DNA follows: TGTACCAGCAGTGAGGTGGAAACCGGGGAGCTGTTTTTT.

The sample holds many counts of this clonotype. The chain recombines TRBV11-2 with TRBJ2-1, with 10 bases identical to TRBD2. J was trimmed by 9 bases and V by 3 bases; bases with no gene match: 11. CDR1 is SGHAT, CDR2 FQNNGV, per germline. The CDR3 consists of 16 residues. CDR3 DNA sequence: TGTGCCAGCAGCTTTAAAGCGGGAGGGCCCGGCAGTGAGCAGTTCTTC. Protein: CASSFKAGGPGSEQFF.

Notes on this clonotype: A much larger clone lies one base from this, so it may be a read error. V is TRBV4-1 and J is TRBJ2-4; D is possibly TRBD1 (5 bases). V gave up 1 base and J gave up 8 bases, with 12 bases separating them. Germline V CDR1 and CDR2: MGHRA, YSYEKL. The CDR3 length is 14 residues. This CDR3 is CASSQGKGPDIQYF. The CDR3 nucleotides read TGCGCCAGCAGCCAAGGGAAGGGGCCGGACATTCAGTACTTC.

The chain links TRBV11-2 to TRBJ2-1, with 7 bases identical to TRBD1. The CDR3 consists of 15 residues. Trimming removed 1 base from V and 2 bases from J; junction bases left unmatched: 2. Germline V gives CDR1 SGHAT, CDR2 FQNNGV. DNA of the CDR3: TGTGCCAGCAGCTTAGTTACAGGGGCCTACAATGAGCAGTTCTTC. It codes for CASSLVTGAYNEQFF.

Regarding this clonotype: Since no conserved phenylalanine or tryptophan closes the CDR3, a read error is the likely cause. The gene calls are TRBV6-2 or TRBV6-3 and TRBJ1-1; tentative D call: TRBD1 (5 bases). CDR3 size: 13 residues. Per germline, CDR1 MNHEY and CDR2 SVGEGT. The CDR3 spells CAISQRDRSEAFS. DNA of the CDR3: TGTGCCATCAGTCAACGGGACCGGTCTGAAGCTTTCTCT.